These 21 T cell receptor beta chains were sequenced from one sample in a study of blood T cell repertoires in COVID-19. Profiling relied on immunoSEQ multiplex PCR, and the TCRdb table lists in-frame clones only, not all of them. The sample consists of 200,000 to 250,000 clones, 82% of them appearing once. Sequences were obtained from peripheral blood. Every receptor here comes from a woman aged 40 to 50 with acute or convalescent COVID-19.

This sequence joins TRBV6-2 or TRBV6-3 and TRBJ2-3; 8 positions agree with TRBD2. CDR1 and CDR2 (germline): MNHEY, SVGEGT. CDR3 length: 16 amino acids. Trimming at V came to 4 bases and at J to 3 bases, leaving 9 bases not matched to a gene. CDR3 sequence reads: CASSWTSRKGTDTQYF. CDR3 nucleotide sequence: TGTGCCAGCAGTTGGACTAGCCGAAAGGGGACAGATACGCAGTATTTT.

The CDR3 is CSAQEQETQYF. For the CDR3, the DNA is TGCAGTGCCCAAGAGCAAGAGACCCAGTACTTC. This chain uses TRBV20-1 with TRBJ2-5; no firm D call. Germline loops: CDR1 DFQATT, CDR2 SNEGSKA (reference sequence). V was shortened by 6 bases and J by 2 bases, with 7 bases between the two germline ends. This CDR3 has 11 residues.

A few counts support this clone. The V gene is TRBV2, the J gene TRBJ1-2, with 7 positions matching TRBD1. After removal of 4 bases from V and 6 bases from J, the junction contained 14 bases not matched to a gene. The CDR3 sequence is 16 residues long. The germline gives CDR1 SNHLY, CDR2 FYNNEI. The CDR3 region is CASSGSGGGDFHGYTF. CDR3 nucleotide sequence: TGTGCCAGCAGTGGATCGGGAGGGGGCGATTTTCATGGCTACACCTTC.

V usage is TRBV3-1 (or the pseudogene TRBV3-2) and J usage is TRBJ2-1; 8 bases fit TRBD2. V was clipped by 4 bases and J by 0 bases; unmatched bases: 2. The CDR3 length is 15 residues. Germline CDR1 LGHDT, CDR2 YNNKEL (reference sequence). CDR3 in amino acids: CASSLGLASYNEQFF. For the CDR3, the DNA is TGTGCCAGCAGCCTCGGACTAGCCTCCTACAATGAGCAGTTCTTC.

The chain couples TRBV29-1 to TRBJ1-2, with D unclear. This CDR3 has 12 residues. Trimming shortened V by 3 bases and J by 5 bases, and 10 bases separated the two germline ends. CDR1 and CDR2 (germline): SQVTM, ANQGSEA. The CDR3 reads CSVDSTTYGYTF. The DNA of the CDR3 is TGCAGCGTTGATAGTACGACTTATGGCTACACCTTC.

The rearrangement uses TRBV30 and TRBJ2-7; 10 bases are shared with TRBD1. Unmatched junction bases numbered 6, after V lost 3 bases and J lost 1 base. In germline, CDR1 is GTSNPN, CDR2 SVGIG (reference sequence). The CDR3 extends over 15 amino acids. This CDR3 is CAWRDRGRDSYEQYF. DNA of the CDR3: TGTGCCTGGAGAGACAGGGGGCGCGATTCCTACGAGCAGTACTTC.

The rearrangement uses TRBV11-3 and TRBJ1-1; D is unclear. V lost 1 base to trimming and J lost 1 base, with 7 bases between them. Per germline, CDR1 SGHNT and CDR2 YENEEA. CDR3 length: 14 residues. CDR3 DNA sequence: TGTGCCAGCAGCTTAGGGAGGGCGAACACTGAAGCTTTCTTT. It is translated as CASSLGRANTEAFF. The full variable domain, completed using reference TRBV11-3 and TRBJ1-1, is EAGVVQSPRYKIIEKKQPVAFWCNPISGHNTLYWYLQNLGQGPELLIRYENEEAVDDSQLPKDRFSAERLKGVDSTLKIQPAELGDSAVYLCASSLGRANTEAFFGQGTRLTVV.

This clone was seen more than once but under ten times. The chain has TRBV7-9 and TRBJ2-1; 14 nucleotides align to TRBD2. The V gene's germline CDR1 is SEHNR and CDR2 FQNEAQ (reference sequence). V dropped 1 base and J dropped 9; count of bases not matched to a gene: 8. The CDR3 contains 17 residues. The CDR3 DNA reads as TGTGCCAGCAGCTTAGGGGGGCCGACTAGCGGGAGGGTTGAGCAGTTCTTC. This codes for CASSLGGPTSGRVEQFF.

This clone came up once. The rearrangement joins TRBV7-8 to TRBJ1-1; D call uncertain. The V end was cut by 5 bases, the J end by 1 base, with 11 bases between. Per germline, CDR1 SGHVS and CDR2 FQNEAQ. The CDR3 runs 14 residues. The CDR3 DNA reads as TGTGCCAGCAGCCTAAGGGAGACGAACACTGAAGCTTTCTTT. It translates to CASSLRETNTEAFF.

The chain has TRBV19 and TRBJ1-2; 9 nucleotides agree with TRBD1. Per germline, CDR1 LNHDA and CDR2 SQIVND (reference sequence). Unmatched junction bases numbered 10, after V lost 1 base and J lost 4 bases. CDR3 length equals 17 residues. The CDR3 reads CASSIVRGQGFGYGYTF. DNA of the CDR3: TGTGCCAGTAGTATAGTAAGGGGACAGGGCTTCGGCTATGGCTACACCTTC.

The V gene is TRBV19, the J gene TRBJ1-2, with 8 bases that match TRBD1. The CDR3 is 13 residues long. V gave up 9 bases and J gave up 5 bases; unmatched junction bases: 8. CDR1 is LNHDA, CDR2 SQIVND, per germline (reference sequence). The CDR3 DNA is TGTGCCAGCCTCGAAACAGGGGGATATGGCTACACCTTC. This translates into CASLETGGYGYTF.

CDR3 sequence reads: CASSLSPSNEQFF. The CDR3 DNA reads as TGTGCCAGCTCGTTGAGCCCCTCCAATGAGCAGTTCTTC. The genes are TRBV6-6 and TRBJ2-1, with no clear D. Deletions cut 8 bases from V and 6 bases from J, with 14 bases between. CDR3 length equals 13 residues. Per the germline V gene, CDR1 is MNHNY and CDR2 is SVGAGI (reference sequence).

The rearrangement links TRBV5-6 to TRBJ1-5; D uncertain. The CDR3 runs to 16 residues. The germline V and J ends were trimmed by 3 bases and 7 bases, with 20 bases remaining between them. Per the germline V gene, CDR1 is SGHDT and CDR2 is YYEEEE. CDR3 region: CASSSQVAGNGQPQHF. As DNA, the CDR3 is TGTGCCAGCAGCTCCCAGGTAGCGGGGAACGGACAGCCCCAGCATTTT.

V usage is TRBV19 and J usage is TRBJ2-1; the match to TRBD2 covers 10 bases. Germline V gene lookup returns CDR1 LNHDA and CDR2 SQIVND (reference sequence). This CDR3 contains 16 residues. The V and J ends lost 2 bases and 6 bases, in that order; junction bases with no gene match: 7. CDR3 protein: CASSIYPSGRANEQFF. In DNA, the CDR3 is TGTGCCAGTAGTATATATCCCAGCGGGAGGGCCAATGAGCAGTTCTTC.

The chain links TRBV13 to TRBJ1-1; D is perhaps TRBD1 (6 bases). The CDR3 runs 13 residues. Germline loops: CDR1 PRHDT, CDR2 FYEKMQ (reference sequence). V was pared by 9 bases and J by 5 bases, with 16 bases between. In nucleotides, the CDR3 is TGTGCCAGTACCCACAGGGATCAGACTGAAGCTTTCTTT. This translates into CASTHRDQTEAFF.

This clone was seen once. This sequence joins TRBV11-2 and TRBJ2-1, with 11 bases identical to TRBD2. CDR1 and CDR2 (germline): SGHAT, FQNNGV. V lost 5 bases, J lost 7 bases, and 10 bases stayed unmatched. CDR3 length: 16 residues. The CDR3 region is CASSPRTSGSSNEQFF. The CDR3 nucleotides are TGTGCCAGCAGCCCCCGTACTAGCGGGAGTTCGAATGAGCAGTTCTTC.

The chain has TRBV7-8 and TRBJ1-1; the match to TRBD1 covers 8 bases. The V gene's germline CDR1 is SGHVS and CDR2 FQNEAQ. CDR3 length: 15 amino acids. V gave up 5 bases and J gave up 4 bases; unmatched junction bases: 9. The CDR3 loop reads CASSPTGGGVTEAFF. DNA for the CDR3: TGTGCCAGCAGCCCTACAGGGGGAGGGGTCACTGAAGCTTTCTTT.

The chain carries TRBV12-3 or TRBV12-4 and TRBJ1-1, with TRBD1 identical over 8 bases. This CDR3 has 12 amino acids. V shed 7 bases and J 3 bases; nucleotides not matched to a gene: 1. The DNA for the CDR3 is TGTGCCAGCACCAGGGGGCACACTGAAGCTTTCTTT. Protein sequence: CASTRGHTEAFF.

The chain employs TRBV5-8 and TRBJ2-7; 7 nucleotides match TRBD2. V dropped 2 bases and J dropped 6; count of bases not matched to a gene: 11. The germline V gene has CDR1 SGHTS and CDR2 YDEGEE. This CDR3 spans 15 amino acids. CDR3 nucleotides: TGTGCCAGCAGCTTTTGGGGGACTAAAGGTGTCGAGCAGTACTTC. Protein product: CASSFWGTKGVEQYF.

The chain links TRBV24-1 to TRBJ2-1; TRBD2 aligns across 13 bases. The CDR3 runs to 14 residues. Germline loops: CDR1 KGHDR, CDR2 SFDVKD. After removal of 7 bases from V and 6 bases from J, the junction contained 2 bases not matched to a gene. This chain's CDR3 is CATRGTSGTNEQFF. CDR3 DNA: TGTGCCACCAGGGGGACTAGCGGGACCAATGAGCAGTTCTTC.

The rearrangement joins TRBV6-2 or TRBV6-3 to TRBJ2-1; D possibly corresponds to TRBD2 (6 bases). Germline V gene lookup returns CDR1 MNHEY and CDR2 SVGEGT. V was clipped by 5 bases and J by 4 bases, with 18 bases between them. This CDR3 has 16 amino acids. The CDR3 sequence: CASSTHGGTYYNEQFF. The CDR3 coding sequence is TGTGCCAGCAGTACCCATGGCGGGACCTATTACAATGAGCAGTTCTTC.